These T cell receptor beta chains were read from a single sample in a study of spatial heterogeneity in lung cancer. TCRdb processed the 5' RACE reads anew with MiXCR; each CDR3 protein has one entry. The data contain 20,000 to 25,000 distinct CDR3 sequences, about 4.6% of them singletons. Sequencing was performed on PBMCs, taken at surgery. The receptors originated from a male donor with early-stage non-small cell lung cancer. CDR3s include the opening cysteine and the closing phenylalanine or tryptophan. Each record gives: V gene, J gene, clone size, D gene, CDR3 protein, CDR3 DNA. The D gene is left open where the match is weak. Some rows mark clone size as missing; the rest say once, few, many or name a class of expanded clone.

TRBV2	TRBJ2-7	many	NA	CASSTPKSVYEQYF	TGTGCCAGCAGTACCCCGAAGTCTGTCTACGAGCAGTACTTC
TRBV30	TRBJ2-3	many	NA	CAWTSWERASTDTQYF	TGTGCCTGGACCTCCTGGGAGAGGGCGAGCACAGATACGCAGTATTTT
TRBV20-1	TRBJ1-1	many	TRBD1	CSATGGGNEAFF	TGCAGTGCCACAGGGGGCGGGAATGAAGCTTTCTTT
TRBV30	TRBJ2-6	few	TRBD1	CAWTRDRGFSGANVLTF	TGTGCCTGGACCCGGGACAGGGGCTTCTCTGGGGCCAACGTCCTGACTTTC
TRBV24-1	TRBJ2-3	medium-sized	TRBD2	CATSAGLAGGSLTDTQYF	TGTGCCACCAGTGCGGGACTAGCGGGAGGCTCACTCACAGATACGCAGTATTTT
TRBV7-2	TRBJ2-2	few	NA	CASSHDFPGELFF	TGTGCCAGCAGCCACGACTTCCCCGGGGAGCTGTTTTTT
TRBV29-1	TRBJ1-1	few	NA	CSVAGMSANTEAFF	TGCAGCGTTGCGGGCATGTCAGCCAACACTGAAGCTTTCTTT
TRBV6-6	TRBJ1-3	few	NA	CASSYGDSNSGNTIYF	TGTGCCAGCAGTTACGGAGACAGCAACTCTGGAAACACCATATATTTT
TRBV7-9	TRBJ2-1	few	NA	CASSLAGVGDEQFF	TGTGCCAGCAGCTTAGCAGGGGTCGGAGATGAGCAGTTCTTC
TRBV28	TRBJ2-1	many	TRBD2	CASSYLAGGVNEQFF	TGTGCCAGCAGTTACCTAGCGGGGGGCGTCAATGAGCAGTTCTTC
TRBV29-1	TRBJ1-1	many	NA	CSVWGTEAFF	TGCAGCGTTTGGGGAACTGAAGCTTTCTTT
TRBV3-1	TRBJ2-7	medium-sized	TRBD1	CASSQSGQGPYEQYF	TGTGCCAGCAGCCAATCCGGACAGGGACCCTACGAGCAGTACTTC
TRBV28	TRBJ2-7	medium-sized	NA	CASQRLLGNYEQYF	TGTGCCAGCCAACGCCTACTCGGGAACTACGAGCAGTACTTC
TRBV11-3	TRBJ2-7	many	NA	CASSRTWSPSYEQYF	TGTGCCAGCAGTCGGACCTGGAGTCCCTCCTACGAGCAGTACTTC
TRBV6-2/TRBV6-3	TRBJ1-5	many	NA	CASSYLGNQPQHF	TGTGCCAGCAGTTATTTGGGCAATCAGCCCCAGCATTTT
TRBV12-3/TRBV12-4	TRBJ2-2	many	NA	CASRGTDGGELFF	TGTGCCAGCAGGGGGACCGACGGCGGGGAGCTGTTTTTT
TRBV19	TRBJ1-1	many	NA	CASSDRNTEAFF	TGTGCCAGTAGTGACAGGAACACTGAAGCTTTCTTT
TRBV4-2	TRBJ2-3	many	TRBD2	CASTATRDYTDTQYF	TGTGCCAGCACTGCCACCAGGGACTACACAGATACGCAGTATTTT
TRBV7-6	TRBJ2-3	medium-sized	NA	CASSLDAGPGDTQYF	TGTGCCAGCAGCTTAGACGCGGGGCCGGGAGATACGCAGTATTTT
TRBV6-2/TRBV6-3	TRBJ1-1	many	TRBD1	CASRGTGRSTTEAFF	TGTGCCAGCCGGGGGACAGGGAGATCGACCACTGAAGCTTTCTTT
TRBV20-1	TRBJ1-1	few	NA	CSVLRQGFEAFF	TGCAGTGTCCTCCGCCAGGGGTTTGAAGCTTTCTTT
TRBV6-1	TRBJ2-5	many	NA	CASQDWLETQYF	TGTGCCAGCCAAGACTGGTTAGAGACCCAGTACTTC
TRBV6-5	TRBJ2-7	many	NA	CASRPPAPAYEQYF	TGTGCCAGCAGGCCCCCGGCACCTGCCTACGAGCAGTACTTC
TRBV20-1	TRBJ1-2	many	TRBD1	CSAIPGGASLGYTF	TGCAGTGCTATACCAGGGGGCGCATCCCTTGGCTACACCTTC
TRBV20-1	TRBJ2-1	few	TRBD2	CSAEDLREGYHNEQFF	TGCAGTGCTGAGGACTTGAGGGAGGGCTATCATAATGAGCAGTTCTTC
TRBV2	TRBJ2-5	many	TRBD2	CASSVELSGDQETQYF	TGTGCCAGCAGTGTGGAATTAAGCGGGGATCAAGAGACCCAGTACTTC
TRBV7-9	TRBJ2-6	NA	NA	CASSSRDAQPSGANVLTF	TGTGCCAGCAGCTCCCGGGACGCTCAACCCTCTGGGGCCAACGTCCTGACTTTC
TRBV6-2/TRBV6-3	TRBJ2-7	many	NA	CASSQGLEQYF	TGTGCCAGCAGCCAAGGACTCGAGCAGTACTTC
TRBV11-2	TRBJ2-5	many	NA	CASSQDSQETQYF	TGTGCCAGCAGTCAAGATTCCCAAGAGACCCAGTACTTC
TRBV4-2	TRBJ1-5	many	TRBD1	CASSLHHRGGNQPQHF	TGTGCCAGCAGCCTCCATCACAGGGGAGGCAATCAGCCCCAGCATTTT
TRBV7-9	TRBJ2-6	few	NA	CASSLGGTAISSGANVLTF	TGTGCCAGCAGCTTAGGAGGGACGGCCATAAGCTCTGGGGCCAACGTCCTGACTTTC
TRBV4-3	TRBJ2-7	many	NA	CASSQQTTIYEQYF	TGCGCCAGCAGCCAACAGACAACCATCTACGAGCAGTACTTC
TRBV20-1	TRBJ2-1	many	NA	CSARDGTYNEQFF	TGCAGTGCTAGAGATGGGACCTACAATGAGCAGTTCTTC
TRBV5-1	TRBJ1-5	many	NA	CASSLNSNQPQHF	TGCGCCAGCAGCTTGAATAGCAATCAGCCCCAGCATTTT
TRBV6-5	TRBJ1-1	medium-sized	TRBD1	CASSPGQGLTEAFF	TGTGCCAGCAGCCCTGGACAGGGGCTTACTGAAGCTTTCTTT
TRBV7-2	TRBJ2-5	few	NA	CASSSTGARETQYF	TGTGCCAGCAGCTCGACAGGAGCCCGGGAGACCCAGTACTTC
TRBV2	TRBJ1-2	many	NA	CASRAHFTNYGYTF	TGTGCCAGCAGGGCCCATTTCACTAACTATGGCTACACCTTC
TRBV7-2	TRBJ2-3	many	NA	CASRDSSGTTQYF	TGTGCCAGCAGAGACTCCTCCGGGACCACGCAGTATTTT
TRBV2	TRBJ2-1	many	NA	CAIESEGNEQFF	TGTGCCATCGAGTCCGAGGGCAATGAGCAGTTCTTC
TRBV24-1	TRBJ2-1	medium-sized	NA	CATSEEGGEQFF	TGTGCCACCAGTGAAGAGGGGGGTGAGCAGTTCTTC
TRBV12-3/TRBV12-4	TRBJ1-1	NA	NA	CASSHPPGGTTEAFF	TGTGCCAGCAGTCACCCCCCCGGAGGGACCACTGAAGCTTTCTTT
TRBV27	TRBJ2-7	many	TRBD1	CASSWGTGALYEQYF	TGTGCCAGCAGTTGGGGGACAGGGGCCCTTTACGAGCAGTACTTC
TRBV11-2	TRBJ1-1	many	NA	CASSLLRFSNTEAFF	TGTGCCAGCAGCTTACTGAGGTTTTCGAACACTGAAGCTTTCTTT
TRBV6-5	TRBJ1-1	many	NA	CASSYYRDAGTEAFF	TGTGCCAGCAGTTACTACCGGGACGCGGGGACTGAAGCTTTCTTT
TRBV20-1	TRBJ2-2	medium-sized	NA	CSAISRDSYTGELFF	TGCAGTGCTATAAGCCGGGACTCATACACCGGGGAGCTGTTTTTT
TRBV18	TRBJ1-1	medium-sized	TRBD1	CASSKTGERTEAFF	TGTGCCAGCTCGAAGACAGGGGAACGCACTGAAGCTTTCTTT
TRBV28	TRBJ1-2	large	NA	CASSPGNYPNYGYTF	TGTGCCAGCAGTCCCGGGAACTACCCTAACTATGGCTACACCTTC
TRBV27	TRBJ2-4	medium-sized	NA	CASSPSLGRNIQYF	TGTGCCAGCAGTCCCTCGTTAGGCAGGAACATTCAGTACTTC
TRBV5-1	TRBJ1-2	many	NA	CASSFGQRNYGYTF	TGCGCCAGCAGCTTCGGACAGCGGAACTATGGCTACACCTTC
TRBV5-4	TRBJ2-1	NA	TRBD2	CASSTTLGTSSLYDEQFF	TGTGCCAGCAGCACAACCCTTGGGACTAGCAGCTTGTACGATGAGCAGTTCTTC
TRBV10-2	TRBJ2-5	many	TRBD1	CASYRGYLGETQYF	TGCGCCAGCTACAGGGGATACTTGGGGGAGACCCAGTACTTC
TRBV7-9	TRBJ2-2	many	NA	CATTAGGADTGELFF	TGTGCCACCACCGCTGGGGGGGCCGACACCGGGGAGCTGTTTTTT
TRBV7-9	TRBJ2-7	few	NA	CASSFSGGEQYF	TGTGCCAGCAGCTTTTCCGGGGGCGAGCAGTACTTC